The 13 T cell receptor beta chains given below trace back to one sample, sequenced in a study of blood T cell repertoires in COVID-19. TCRdb's copy holds only in-frame clones and misses some; the assay was immunoSEQ multiplex PCR. The sample records about 130,000 clones, around 89% being singletons. Sequenced material: peripheral blood. All receptors come from a man aged 55 to 70 with COVID-19, enrolled during active disease.

J is TRBJ1-1 and V is TRBV6-2 or TRBV6-3; no clear D gene. This CDR3 is built from 11 residues. Trimming left V 6 bases short and J 11 bases short, with 13 bases between. Germline CDR1 and CDR2: MNHEY and SVGEGT. The CDR3 nucleotides are TGTGCCAGCAGCCGTCATAGTTCGGCTTTCTTT. It is translated as CASSRHSSAFF.

The chain couples TRBV27 to TRBJ1-2; 7 bases match TRBD1. Germline assignment: CDR1 MNHEY and CDR2 SMNVEV (reference sequence). V lost 3 bases, J lost 8 bases, and 6 bases stayed unmatched. The CDR3 totals 13 residues. The CDR3 DNA reads TGTGCCAGCAGTTTCGCAGGGGGTTCAGGCTACACCTTC. This codes for CASSFAGGSGYTF.

The chain recombines TRBV7-9 with TRBJ1-2; 9 nucleotides align to TRBD1. There are 15 residues in the CDR3. Germline V lookup: CDR1 SEHNR, CDR2 FQNEAQ (reference sequence). The ends lost 6 bases at V and 2 bases at J; junction bases unmatched: 7. This CDR3 reads CASSVPGQGNYGYTF. The CDR3 DNA is TGTGCCAGCAGTGTCCCGGGACAGGGCAACTATGGCTACACCTTC.

V is TRBV9 and J is TRBJ2-7, with D possibly being TRBD1 (6 bases). Germline CDR1 and CDR2: SGDLS and YYNGEE. CDR3 length: 13 residues. Trimming removed 3 bases from V and 2 bases from J, with 9 bases in between. CDR3 DNA sequence: TGTGCCAGCAGCGGGGACAATGCCTACGAGCAGTACTTC. Amino acids: CASSGDNAYEQYF.

The chain has TRBV2 and TRBJ2-3; D not certain. CDR1 and CDR2 from the germline V gene are SNHLY and FYNNEI. Between the trimmed V and J ends, which lost 5 bases and 6 bases, there was a span of 18 bases. The CDR3 totals 15 residues. The CDR3 DNA sequence: TGTGCCAGCAGTCGACCCTTCGGAGAGGCCGATACGCAGTATTTT. This codes for CASSRPFGEADTQYF.

The chain links TRBV12-3 or TRBV12-4 to TRBJ1-2; D may be TRBD1 (6 bases). V was shortened by 6 bases and J by 6 bases, with 8 bases between the two germline ends. The CDR3 loop spans 11 amino acids. CDR3 sequence: CASSWTDGYTF. Here the CDR3 DNA reads TGTGCCAGCAGCTGGACAGATGGCTACACCTTC.

This clone was observed a single time. The V gene is TRBV6-5, the J gene TRBJ1-5, with TRBD1 as a possible D gene (6 bases). This CDR3 region has 14 residues. Germline V CDR1 and CDR2: MNHEY, SVGAGI. V lost 8 bases and J lost 8, with 19 bases in between. The CDR3 loop reads CASSGAGMYEPQHF. The CDR3 bases are TGTGCCAGCTCAGGGGCAGGGATGTATGAGCCCCAGCATTTT.

V gene TRBV19 combines with J gene TRBJ1-5; perhaps TRBD1 as D (5 bases). This CDR3 has 14 residues. CDR1 LNHDA and CDR2 SQIVND come from the germline V gene (reference sequence). V lost 8 bases, J lost 0 bases, and 11 bases lay in between. The CDR3 protein is CASREGASNQPQHF. The DNA for the CDR3 is TGTGCCAGTCGAGAAGGGGCTAGCAATCAGCCCCAGCATTTT.

The V call is TRBV18, the J call TRBJ2-5, with D perhaps matching TRBD2 (6 bases). Germline CDR1 reads KGHSH; CDR2 reads LQKENI. V shed 0 bases and J shed 3 bases, with 8 bases lying between them. This CDR3 has 14 amino acids. The CDR3: CASSPPTGEETQYF. The CDR3 bases are TGTGCCAGCTCACCACCAACGGGGGAAGAGACCCAGTACTTC.

The sample holds one count of this clone. The chain employs TRBV3-1 (or the pseudogene TRBV3-2) and TRBJ1-4; 10 nucleotides align to TRBD1. The CDR3 is 18 amino acids. Trimming took 1 base from V and 11 from J; bases not matched to a gene: 16. Per the germline V gene, CDR1 is LGHDT and CDR2 is YNNKEL (reference sequence). DNA of the CDR3: TGTGCCAGCAGCCAAGGAATGGGATCCGGGACAGGGGAGGAGAAACTGTTTTTT. Protein sequence: CASSQGMGSGTGEEKLFF.

Comment on this clone: Germline is not matched at one junction end, which may reflect a read error. The gene calls are TRBV24-1 and TRBJ1-2; D perhaps matches TRBD1 (5 bases). CDR3 length: 12 amino acids. Germline assignment: CDR1 KGHDR and CDR2 SFDVKD. CDR3 residues: CATSDLLGQAYF. The CDR3 DNA reads TGTGCCACCAGTGATTTGCTCGGACAAGCATACTTC.

This clone was detected once. The chain combines TRBV27 with TRBJ1-4; D is possibly TRBD1 (5 bases). The CDR3 consists of 13 residues. Trimming pared 10 bases from V and 6 bases from J, leaving 15 bases between. Germline V gene data show CDR1 as MNHEY and CDR2 as SMNVEV (reference sequence). The CDR3 DNA reads as TGTGCCACCAGGCTGGGGCCTCATGAAAAACTGTTTTTT. This encodes CATRLGPHEKLFF.

CDR3 sequence: CASLVDSLGTEAFF. CDR3 DNA sequence: TGTGCCAGTCTTGTGGACAGTTTGGGGACTGAAGCTTTCTTT. The chain is built from TRBV19 and TRBJ1-1; a weak D match, TRBD1 (6 bases). This CDR3 is 14 amino acids long. The germline V gene encodes CDR1 LNHDA and CDR2 SQIVND (reference sequence). V lost 8 bases and J lost 5, with 18 bases in between.